Sequencing of this TCR beta chain was carried out in a study of response to subunit inactivated influenza vaccine listed by TCRdb under 2018. Turning to the overall study: To follow how T cells responded to a trivalent subunit inactivated influenza vaccine, the researchers relied on deep quantitative profiling of the T cell receptor repertoire.

The germline V gene encodes CDR1 LGHNA and CDR2 YSLEER. The CDR3, cysteine through phenylalanine, is 16 amino acids long. Only CDR3 DNA remains: 48 bases, in frame from the first base. Unmatched junction bases come to 6, with V trimmed by 0 bases and J by 2 bases. Note on this clonotype: What this receptor recognizes is not known. Per-base qualities were not stored, and no clone one base away is much larger.

Study-level results and caveats: The authors suggested that each seasonal influenza vaccination may recruit only a limited number of new T cells.

Receptor amplification or capture employed RT-PCR. The sequencer was an Illumina HiSeq 2500. The raw public reads went through TCRdb reprocessing: fastp at Q25, MiXCR clone calling, in-frame beta chains kept. Duplicate CDR3 protein sequences are folded into a single record with the most common DNA and genes. The sample table contains about 700,000 distinct CDR3 sequences; only one count was recorded for 14% of them. The ten largest account for around 6.5% of the sample. This clonotype originated in a man over 45 who received an inactivated influenza vaccine. Donor details come from another sample of the same person, matched by shared clones. Sequencing was performed on PBMCs from blood, taken 14 to 15 days before vaccination. Recombination joined TRBV4-3 with TRBJ2-7; 8 bases in between match TRBD1. The CDR3 here reads CASSQDVQGAPYEQYF. The sequence in DNA is TGCGCCAGCAGCCAAGATGTTCAGGGGGCCCCCTACGAGCAGTACTTC.